This entry lists 11 T cell receptor beta chains sequenced from one sample in a study of cytomegalovirus exposure and HLA in healthy donors. Profiling relied on immunoSEQ multiplex PCR, and the TCRdb table lists in-frame clones only, not all of them. The table has about 200,000 clones, around 83% seen once. Sequences were obtained from PBMCs. The origin of the receptors is a woman in her 30s in good health and CMV-seropositive.

This clone was seen just once. This chain connects TRBV27 to TRBJ2-5, with 9 bases that match TRBD1. CDR3 length equals 16 residues. V was clipped by 4 bases and J by 5 bases; unmatched bases: 11. The germline V gene has CDR1 MNHEY and CDR2 SMNVEV (reference sequence). CDR3 region: CASSSIPTGGGETQYF. The CDR3 DNA sequence: TGTGCCAGCAGTTCAATTCCCACAGGGGGCGGTGAGACCCAGTACTTC.

The V gene is TRBV30, the J gene TRBJ2-1; 7 nucleotides line up with TRBD1. V trimming: 3 bases; J trimming: 16 bases; junction bases outside the gene matches: 24. The CDR3 spans 16 residues. Germline V gene sequence: CDR1 GTSNPN, CDR2 SVGIG (reference sequence). CDR3 bases: TGTGCCTGGAGCGGCGGTGACAGGGTTCGCCCAAGAAACCGCTTCTTC. It specifies CAWSGGDRVRPRNRFF.

This chain joins TRBV5-8 and TRBJ2-1, with D uncertain. This CDR3 is 18 amino acids long. V lost 4 bases and J lost 2, with 22 bases in between. Germline CDR1 reads SGHTS; CDR2 reads YDEGEE. CDR3 sequence: CASSPSLVPVSPYNEQFF. In DNA, the CDR3 is TGTGCCAGCAGCCCGTCCCTGGTCCCAGTTTCTCCCTACAATGAGCAGTTCTTC.

This chain uses TRBV28 with TRBJ1-2; D is undetermined. This CDR3 is 13 amino acids long. Germline lookup yields CDR1 MDHEN and CDR2 SYDVKM. The V end lost 6 bases, the J end lost 7 bases, and 15 bases lay between the germline ends. The CDR3 is CASSARSAGGYTF. The CDR3, as DNA: TGTGCCAGCAGCGCTCGGTCGGCGGGTGGCTACACCTTC.

The V call is TRBV12-5, the J call TRBJ1-3, with D uncertain. Trimming took off 5 bases at V and 2 bases at J, with 19 bases between the two ends. The length of the CDR3 is 17 residues. Germline V lookup: CDR1 LGHNT, CDR2 FRNRAP. The CDR3 bases are TGTGCTAGTGGTCTCCGCGGGCCTCCAAGAGCTGGAAACACCATATATTTT. It encodes CASGLRGPPRAGNTIYF.

This clone was found many times. An end of the junction does not agree with germline; a read error may underlie this. This chain links TRBV11-2 with TRBJ2-7; unclear D gene. The CDR3 sequence is 13 residues long. Per the germline V gene, CDR1 is SGHAT and CDR2 is FQNNGV. For the CDR3, the DNA is TGTGCCAGCAGCTCTTTAACCATCTACGGGCAGTACTTC. Translated, it gives CASSSLTIYGQYF.

This rearrangement joins TRBV11-2 to TRBJ2-5, with a possible D match to TRBD1 (5 bases). Germline CDR1 and CDR2: SGHAT and FQNNGV. Trimming stripped 5 bases from V and 5 bases from J, with 21 bases between. The CDR3 spans 16 residues. The CDR3 here is CASSPTGPTVGETQYF. CDR3 sequence (DNA): TGTGCCAGCAGCCCCACAGGCCCTACCGTGGGGGAGACCCAGTACTTC. The whole variable domain, remainder taken from reference TRBV11-2 and TRBJ2-5, is EAGVAQSPRYKIIEKRQSVAFWCNPISGHATLYWYQQILGQGPKLLIQFQNNGVVDDSQLPKDRFSAERLKGVDSTLKIQPAKLEDSAVYLCASSPTGPTVGETQYFGPGTRLLVL.

The rearrangement links TRBV2 to TRBJ1-5; 10 positions agree with TRBD1. CDR1 and CDR2 from the germline V gene are SNHLY and FYNNEI. CDR3 length: 15 residues. V lost 6 bases and J lost 3; bases outside the gene matches: 5. CDR3 sequence: CASRPGQGNNQPQHF. DNA of the CDR3: TGTGCCAGCAGACCGGGACAGGGGAACAATCAGCCCCAGCATTTT.

V usage is TRBV5-1 and J usage is TRBJ1-2; tentatively, D is TRBD1 (6 bases). Germline V gene data show CDR1 as SGHRS and CDR2 as YFSETQ. V gave up 0 bases and J gave up 4 bases, with 19 bases separating them. This CDR3 comprises 17 residues. DNA of the CDR3: TGCGCCAGCAGCTTGGCGGCACCGGTCGGGGGGCTCTATGGCTACACCTTC. Residues: CASSLAAPVGGLYGYTF.

The chain carries TRBV15 and TRBJ1-4; 8 nucleotides match TRBD1. The trim removed 4 bases at V and 8 bases at J, leaving 15 bases unmatched. Germline CDR1 and CDR2: LNHNV and YYDKDF (reference sequence). The CDR3 sequence is 17 residues long. The CDR3 is CATSINFAYHRGEKLFF. The CDR3 DNA follows: TGTGCCACCAGCATCAATTTCGCGTACCACAGGGGGGAAAAACTGTTTTTT.

This chain joins TRBV2 and TRBJ1-1; D not certain. The V end lost 3 bases, the J end lost 3 bases, and 8 bases lay between the germline ends. This CDR3 contains 13 residues. Germline CDR1 reads SNHLY; CDR2 reads FYNNEI. CDR3 protein: CASSDDRYTEAFF. The CDR3 DNA is TGTGCCAGCAGTGATGATAGATACACTGAAGCTTTCTTT.